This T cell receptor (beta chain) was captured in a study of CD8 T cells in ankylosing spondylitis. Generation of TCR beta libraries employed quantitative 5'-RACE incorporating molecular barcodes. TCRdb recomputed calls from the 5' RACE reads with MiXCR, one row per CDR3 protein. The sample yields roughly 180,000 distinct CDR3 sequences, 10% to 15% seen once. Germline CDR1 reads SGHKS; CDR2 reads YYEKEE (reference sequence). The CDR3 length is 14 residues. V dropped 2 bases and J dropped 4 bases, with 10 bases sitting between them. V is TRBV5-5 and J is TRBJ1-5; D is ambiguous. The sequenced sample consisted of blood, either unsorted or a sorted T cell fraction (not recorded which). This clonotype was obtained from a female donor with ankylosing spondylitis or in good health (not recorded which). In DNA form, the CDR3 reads TGTGCCAGCAGCTTCCGGGTGCTAAATCAGCCCCAGCATTTT. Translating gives CASSFRVLNQPQHF.